The present T cell receptor beta chain was sequenced within a study of Ad26.COV2.S vaccination and SARS-CoV-2 variants (dated by TCRdb to the early 2020s). Regarding the study in general: Donors in the vaccine arm were drawn from COV1001, a phase I-IIa trial of Ad26.COV2.S in healthy adults that was multicentre, randomized, double-blind and placebo-controlled. Trial participants were randomized into five groups of five: low-dose or high-dose Ad26.COV2.S given once or twice, or placebo on both occasions. A total of around 32 samples were included in the TCR-sequenced set, comprising roughly 20 Ad26.COV2.S vaccine recipients, 5 placebo recipients and 8 SARS-CoV-2 convalescent individuals. TCRbeta repertoire sequencing served as the tool for gauging how specific and how broad the SARS-CoV-2-reactive T cell receptors were following Ad26.COV2.S vaccination. Blinding of investigators to trial group allocation was maintained during experiments and outcome assessment. Ad26.COV2.S was given intramuscularly at 5x10^10 or 1x10^11 viral particles, as a single shot or as two shots 56 days apart. The full study reports these points: Substantial breadth of spike-specific CD8+ and CD4+ T cell responses was reported after vaccination. Comparable non-spike TCR breadth was observed between vaccine and placebo recipients, consistent with only spike being contained in the vaccine. Spike-specific TCR breadth was higher in Ad26.COV2.S recipients than in placebo recipients (P = 0.0014). It was noted by the authors that total T cell responses may have been underestimated by the TCR breadth and depth analyses. The study was not powered for comparison of responses between vaccine doses or regimens.

The treatment or condition label corresponds to: some 20 received Ad26.COV2.S at low or high dose, single or two shots; several received placebo; per-sample allocation not given. For vaccine and placebo recipients, the sequenced repertoires came from samples collected on day 63 after the first injection. In Cohort 1b, more than 20 adults aged 18-55 years were enrolled at a single site in Boston, USA, between 29 July and 7 August 2020. Ad26.COV2.S consisted of a replication-incompetent adenovirus type 26 vector by which a prefusion-stabilized SARS-CoV-2 spike protein from the original Wuhan strain was expressed. TCRbeta CDR3 regions were sequenced with the immunoSEQ Assay. After extraction, genomic DNA underwent amplification by bias-controlled multiplex PCR, followed by high-throughput sequencing. On the authors' methods: To quantify the absolute abundance of every unique TCRbeta CDR3 region, sequences were collapsed and filtered. T cell fraction was estimated by normalizing TCRbeta template counts to usable DNA, with usable DNA measured through amplification of reference genes found in all nucleated cells. Repertoire TCRs were annotated as SARS-CoV-2-specific by exact matching of V gene, CDR3 amino acid sequence and J gene to a known reactive TCR set. The reference SARS-CoV-2 TCR set was derived from MIRA and filtered for enrichment in COVID-19-positive ImmuneCODE repertoires, a step that removed public or cross-reactive TCRs. Using the MIRA antigens, annotated TCRs were further analysed by specific ORF or by position within an ORF. Depth was the summed frequency of annotated unique rearrangements, while breadth was defined as annotated unique rearrangements over total unique productive rearrangements. Two-sided Wilcoxon rank-sum tests were applied when comparing TCR breadth between groups. In its TCRdb copy, this immuneACCESS table keeps in-frame sequences only and misses some clones. Where compared with another copy, unresolved V genes explain less than half of these, and the others have no known cause. V and J calls plus clone size are reproduced from that table; the DNA served to infer D and trimming. The sample table lists around 300,000 clones, approximately 90% of them with a count of one. Around 4.5% of the sample is taken by the ten largest.

Including cysteine and phenylalanine, the CDR3 has 13 amino acids. Only the CDR3 portion is preserved as DNA: 39 bases, with reading frame beginning at the first base. V loses 7 bases of germline sequence and J loses 3 bases, and the interval between the two ends is 11 bases. CDR1 SGHTA and CDR2 FQGNSA were looked up in the germline V gene. Remarks on this clone: Its antigen remains unidentified. The input lacks base qualities; no much larger clone sits a single base away.

This sequence uses TRBV7-2 and TRBJ2-3; the D region possibly corresponds to TRBD2 (6 bases align). The source was peripheral blood, collected in a trial of Ad26.COV2.S vaccine versus placebo. The sequence was collected from a person between 18 and 60 years old who received the Ad26.COV2.S COVID-19 vaccine or a placebo. The nucleotide sequence is TGTGCCAGCACCAGGGACTTTACAGATACGCAGTATTTT. Translated, it gives CASTRDFTDTQYF.